The TCR beta chain under discussion was sequenced for a study of regulatory T cells in long-lasting Graves disease. For TCR beta, libraries came from iRepertoire HTBI primers and Arm-PCR of CDR3 regions. Via MiXCR, TCRdb re-called the multiplex PCR reads, giving one row per CDR3 protein. The sample carries 400,000 to 450,000 distinct CDR3 sequences, about 15% recorded once. This clonotype showed up many times. Its antigen is unidentified. Described time point: newly diagnosed GD, antithyroid drugs for less than 3 months. Researchers made the TCR library from RNA that was extracted from PBMCs. Study results and caveats: Blood alone, not thyroid tissue, was studied.

Trimming pared 4 bases from V and 6 bases from J, leaving 15 bases between. This CDR3 has 14 amino acids. In addition, the sample was reused for a study of T cells in Graves' hyperthyroidism and ophthalmopathy.

The starting material was peripheral blood mononuclear cells (PBMCs), obtained at new diagnosis, from a patient treated with antithyroid drugs. J is TRBJ1-1 and V is TRBV12-3 or TRBV12-4; D is undetermined. This receptor was taken from a woman aged 30 to 39 with Graves disease. The CDR3 loop is CASSSSRRSPEAFF. The CDR3 bases are TGTGCCAGCAGTTCCTCTCGGCGGAGCCCTGAAGCTTTCTTT.